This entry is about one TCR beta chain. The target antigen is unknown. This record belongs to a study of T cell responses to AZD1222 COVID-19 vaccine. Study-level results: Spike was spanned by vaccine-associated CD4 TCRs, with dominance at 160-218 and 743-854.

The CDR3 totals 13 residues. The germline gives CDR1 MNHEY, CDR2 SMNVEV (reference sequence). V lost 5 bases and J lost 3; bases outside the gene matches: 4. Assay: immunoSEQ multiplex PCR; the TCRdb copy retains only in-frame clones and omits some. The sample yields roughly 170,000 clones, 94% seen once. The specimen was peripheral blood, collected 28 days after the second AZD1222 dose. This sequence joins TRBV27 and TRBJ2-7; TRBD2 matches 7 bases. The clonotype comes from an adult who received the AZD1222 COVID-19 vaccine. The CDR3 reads CASSRGDSYEQYF. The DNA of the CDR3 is TGTGCCAGCAGTCGGGGGGATAGCTACGAGCAGTACTTC.